Shown below are 16 T cell receptor beta chains from a single sample sequenced in a study of blood T cell repertoires in COVID-19. Repertoires were generated with immunoSEQ multiplex PCR, while TCRdb's copy carries only in-frame clones and drops some. The profile shows fewer than 250,000 clones, approximately 86% of them singletons. Sequencing was carried out using peripheral blood. The receptors originated from a man in his 60s with acute or convalescent COVID-19.

V usage is TRBV5-1 and J usage is TRBJ1-3, with D tentatively TRBD1 (5 bases). CDR1 is SGHRS, CDR2 YFSETQ, per germline. The CDR3 covers 14 residues. V was trimmed by 1 base and J by 4 bases, leaving 9 bases between them. The CDR3 region has the DNA TGCGCCAGCAGCTTGTGGGGGGACGGAAACACCATATATTTT. Its translation is CASSLWGDGNTIYF.

This rearrangement joins TRBV6-2 or TRBV6-3 to TRBJ2-3; 7 bases are shared with TRBD2. Germline V lookup: CDR1 MNHEY, CDR2 SVGEGT. With 7 bases clipped from V and 0 bases from J, the junction kept 7 bases outside the gene matches. The CDR3 covers 15 residues. CDR3 DNA: TGTGCCAGCACCCCAGCGGGGTCTAGCACAGATACGCAGTATTTT. This gives the protein CASTPAGSSTDTQYF.

The chain uses TRBV5-6 and TRBJ2-7; unclear D gene. This CDR3 contains 13 residues. The germline V gene encodes CDR1 SGHDT and CDR2 YYEEEE. The V end lost 0 bases, the J end lost 3 bases, and 7 bases lay between the germline ends. The CDR3 nucleotides are TGTGCCAGCAGCTTGGACACCCTCTACGAGCAGTACTTC. As protein: CASSLDTLYEQYF.

This chain uses TRBV6-4 with TRBJ1-6, with 7 bases lining up with TRBD1. The length of the CDR3 is 13 residues. J gave up 6 bases and V 6 bases, and 2 bases lay outside the gene matches. Per germline, CDR1 MRHNA and CDR2 SNTAGT. The CDR3 nucleotides are TGTGCCAGCAGCCGGGACAGTAATTCACCCCTCCACTTT. Protein: CASSRDSNSPLHF.

The chain is built from TRBV5-4 and TRBJ2-7, with D possibly being TRBD1 (5 bases). Germline V gives CDR1 SGHNT, CDR2 YYREEE (reference sequence). This CDR3 has 16 amino acids. Deletions cut 1 base from V and 7 bases from J, with 21 bases between. The CDR3 DNA follows: TGTGCCAGCAGCTTGCAATTGGGTCACAATCAGGGAGAGCAGTACTTC. Its translation is CASSLQLGHNQGEQYF.

The chain recombines TRBV19 with TRBJ2-7; 7 bases are shared with TRBD1. V lost 8 bases and J lost 1; bases outside the gene matches: 11. The V gene's germline CDR1 is LNHDA and CDR2 SQIVND (reference sequence). The CDR3 spans 15 residues. The chain's CDR3 is CASSRSGRGSYEQYF. The CDR3 bases are TGTGCCAGTTCCCGTTCGGGCAGGGGGTCCTACGAGCAGTACTTC.

The rearrangement links TRBV5-6 to TRBJ1-2; possibly TRBD1 for D (5 bases). This CDR3 region has 16 residues. The germline CDR1 and CDR2 sequences are SGHDT and YYEEEE. V was trimmed by 4 bases and J by 2 bases, leaving 18 bases between them. The CDR3 is CASSADAGFRNYGYTF. The DNA of the CDR3 is TGTGCCAGCAGCGCTGATGCAGGGTTCAGAAACTATGGCTACACCTTC.

This clone has a handful of counts. The chain uses TRBV10-3 and TRBJ2-2, with 8 bases that match TRBD1. CDR1 is ENHRY and CDR2 is SYGVKD in the germline V gene. The CDR3 totals 14 residues. V shed 7 bases, J shed 1 base, and the junction held 2 bases outside the gene matches. CDR3 residues: CAITGTGNTGELFF. In nucleotides, the CDR3 is TGTGCCATCACCGGGACAGGGAACACCGGGGAGCTGTTTTTT.

The chain is built from TRBV13 and TRBJ1-6; 7 nucleotides agree with TRBD1. In germline, CDR1 is PRHDT, CDR2 FYEKMQ (reference sequence). With 5 bases clipped from V and 11 bases from J, the junction kept 12 bases outside the gene matches. The CDR3 consists of 15 residues. CDR3 protein: CASSPRQGSLTPLHF. CDR3 sequence (DNA): TGTGCCAGCAGCCCGCGACAGGGTAGCTTGACACCCCTCCACTTT.

This chain joins TRBV11-2 and TRBJ1-4; 9 bases align to TRBD1. The CDR3 contains 14 residues. The germline V gene has CDR1 SGHAT and CDR2 FQNNGV. The V gene end was trimmed by 3 bases and the J gene end by 5 bases; junction bases not matched to a gene: 1. In DNA, the CDR3 is TGTGCCAGCAGCTTTGGGACAGGGAATGAAAAACTGTTTTTT. It specifies CASSFGTGNEKLFF. The full variable domain, with the rest looked up from reference TRBV11-2 and TRBJ1-4, is EAGVAQSPRYKIIEKRQSVAFWCNPISGHATLYWYQQILGQGPKLLIQFQNNGVVDDSQLPKDRFSAERLKGVDSTLKIQPAKLEDSAVYLCASSFGTGNEKLFFGSGTQLSVL.

The V gene is TRBV15, the J gene TRBJ2-7, with TRBD2 matching 10 bases. The CDR3 contains 14 residues. The ends lost 5 bases at V and 3 bases at J; junction bases unmatched: 4. Germline V CDR1 and CDR2: LNHNV, YYDKDF (reference sequence). The CDR3 is CATSLLAGGYEQYF. The CDR3 bases are TGTGCCACCAGCCTTTTAGCGGGGGGCTACGAGCAGTACTTC.

The chain couples TRBV30 to TRBJ1-6; tentative D call: TRBD1 (6 bases). CDR1 is GTSNPN, CDR2 SVGIG, per germline (reference sequence). CDR3 length: 19 residues. V gave up 2 bases and J gave up 0 bases, with 20 bases separating them. The CDR3, as DNA: TGTGCCTGGAGTAACGGCCCGGGGCAGGGGAGCTCCTATAATTCACCCCTCCACTTT. Translating it yields CAWSNGPGQGSSYNSPLHF.

CDR3: CASSLAGGANGYTF. The CDR3 DNA sequence: TGTGCCAGCAGCTTAGCCGGGGGGGCGAATGGCTACACCTTC. The chain combines TRBV7-2 with TRBJ1-2; possibly TRBD1 for D (6 bases). This CDR3 has 14 amino acids. CDR1 and CDR2 from the germline V gene are SGHTA and FQGNSA. The V gene lost 0 bases and the J gene lost 6 bases, with 11 bases spanning the gap.

This sequence joins TRBV4-1 and TRBJ1-1, with TRBD1 as a possible D gene (6 bases). The germline V and J ends were trimmed by 1 base and 1 base, with 10 bases remaining between them. Per germline, CDR1 MGHRA and CDR2 YSYEKL. This CDR3 has 15 amino acids. The CDR3 is CASSQGGTPNTEAFF. The CDR3 nucleotides are TGCGCCAGCAGCCAAGGTGGGACACCGAACACTGAAGCTTTCTTT.

The CDR3 here is CASSQIALGQKDQPQHF. The CDR3 nucleotides read TGTGCCAGCTCCCAAATTGCCCTGGGACAGAAGGACCAGCCCCAGCATTTT. The rearrangement uses TRBV18 and TRBJ1-5; 7 bases map to TRBD1. This CDR3 comprises 17 residues. CDR1 and CDR2 from the germline V gene are KGHSH and LQKENI. Losses at the gene ends were 6 bases for V and 7 bases for J; bases not matched to a gene: 18.

V gene TRBV2 combines with J gene TRBJ2-5; possibly TRBD2 for D (6 bases). Germline-derived CDR1 and CDR2 are SNHLY and FYNNEI. V was pared by 2 bases and J by 7 bases, with 17 bases between. This CDR3 comprises 15 residues. The CDR3 loop is CASSERTQMGGTQYF. The CDR3 coding sequence is TGTGCCAGCAGTGAAAGGACCCAGATGGGGGGGACCCAGTACTTC.